What follows are 30 T cell receptor beta chains derived from one specimen sequenced in a study of shared clonotypes between healthy human individuals. The data were produced by immunoSEQ multiplex PCR, yet TCRdb's version contains in-frame clones alone and is incomplete. Of 700,000 or so clones listed, around 72% are singletons. What was sequenced was memory CD4+ T cells sorted from blood. The subset: CD45RA-negative fraction. The receptor set was obtained from a woman aged 30 to 39 in good health.

The chain links TRBV6-4 to TRBJ2-3, with D possibly called TRBD1 or TRBD2 (6 bases each). V lost 6 bases, J lost 7 bases, and 20 bases lay in between. CDR1 MRHNA and CDR2 SNTAGT come from the germline V gene. This CDR3 is 15 amino acids long. CDR3 loop: CASREVAQGTYTQYF. CDR3 nucleotides: TGTGCCAGCAGGGAAGTCGCCCAGGGGACTTATACGCAGTATTTT.

The rearrangement uses TRBV10-3 and TRBJ2-4, with 8 bases fitting TRBD1. Germline V gives CDR1 ENHRY, CDR2 SYGVKD. CDR3 length: 17 amino acids. V dropped 0 bases and J dropped 0; count of bases not matched to a gene: 4. Written as DNA, the CDR3 is TGTGCCATCAGTGAGTCCGGGACAGGAATAGCCAAAAACATTCAGTACTTC. This encodes CAISESGTGIAKNIQYF.

The J gene is TRBJ1-2, the V gene TRBV9; 7 nucleotides line up with TRBD1. V lost 3 bases and J lost 4; bases outside the gene matches: 21. CDR3 size: 19 residues. The germline gives CDR1 SGDLS, CDR2 YYNGEE. This CDR3 is CASSAERGTARLRTYGYTF. The CDR3 bases are TGTGCCAGCAGCGCTGAACGTGGGACAGCTCGACTTAGAACCTATGGCTACACCTTC.

Details on this clone: In the same sample, other DNA sequences code for this CDR3. CDR3 loop: CASSLLNEQYF. CDR3 DNA sequence: TGTGCCAGCAGCTTGTTAAACGAGCAGTACTTC. This chain joins TRBV5-4 and TRBJ2-7; D unresolved. The CDR3 is 11 amino acids. Trimming took off 1 base at V and 5 bases at J, with 4 bases between the two ends. Per the germline V gene, CDR1 is SGHNT and CDR2 is YYREEE (reference sequence).

The chain combines TRBV6-5 with TRBJ1-2; no clear D. The V end was cut by 6 bases, the J end by 2 bases, with 4 bases between. The CDR3 runs 11 residues. CDR1 MNHEY and CDR2 SVGAGI come from the germline V gene. CDR3 bases: TGTGCCAGCAGCCGCAACTATGGCTACACCTTC. It translates to CASSRNYGYTF.

The rearrangement links TRBV6-1 to TRBJ1-5; D is unresolved. Looked up from germline, CDR1 is MNHNS and CDR2 is SASEGT. The CDR3 extends over 15 amino acids. Trimming shortened V by 3 bases and J by 6 bases, and 15 bases separated the two germline ends. Written as DNA, the CDR3 is TGTGCCAGCAGTGATCAGGTGAACAGTCTTCAGCCCCAGCATTTT. Protein product: CASSDQVNSLQPQHF.

A few counts support this clone. The CDR3 is CASRKPTPLGTGELFF. The CDR3 DNA follows: TGTGCCAGCAGAAAACCGACACCTCTGGGAACCGGGGAGCTGTTTTTT. The chain combines TRBV28 with TRBJ2-2; D is unresolved. The V end was cut by 6 bases, the J end by 5 bases, with 19 bases between. CDR3 length equals 16 residues. Per the germline V gene, CDR1 is MDHEN and CDR2 is SYDVKM.

Turning to this clone: This sample includes further DNA sequences coding for the same CDR3. J is TRBJ2-7 and V is TRBV18, with TRBD1 identical over 8 bases. Germline V CDR1 and CDR2: KGHSH, LQKENI. CDR3 size: 14 residues. After removal of 3 bases from V and 3 bases from J, the junction contained 4 bases not matched to a gene. The chain's CDR3 is CASSPPGQGYEQYF. The CDR3 DNA reads TGTGCCAGCTCACCGCCCGGACAGGGCTACGAGCAGTACTTC.

The chain combines TRBV28 with TRBJ2-2; D may be TRBD1 or TRBD2 (5 bases each). The length of the CDR3 is 15 residues. V shed 7 bases and J shed 2 bases, with 14 bases lying between them. Per germline, CDR1 MDHEN and CDR2 SYDVKM. CDR3 sequence: CASISGTKNTGELFF. Here the CDR3 DNA reads TGTGCCAGCATTTCCGGGACGAAAAACACCGGGGAGCTGTTTTTT.

The chain couples TRBV28 to TRBJ2-5; the match to TRBD2 covers 8 bases. The CDR3 totals 16 residues. V was clipped by 5 bases and J by 1 base; unmatched bases: 9. CDR1 MDHEN and CDR2 SYDVKM come from the germline V gene. The CDR3 spells CASSIPGAGAQETQYF. CDR3 in DNA: TGTGCCAGCAGTATCCCGGGAGCGGGAGCCCAAGAGACCCAGTACTTC. The full variable domain, with the rest looked up from reference TRBV28 and TRBJ2-5, is DVKVTQSSRYLVKRTGEKVFLECVQDMDHENMFWYRQDPGLGLRLIYFSYDVKMKEKGDIPEGYSVSREKKERFSLILESASTNQTSMYLCASSIPGAGAQETQYFGPGTRLLVL.

The V gene is TRBV7-6, the J gene TRBJ2-5, with a tentative D call TRBD2 (6 bases). The CDR3 extends over 15 amino acids. Germline CDR1 and CDR2: SGHVS and FNYEAQ. The germline V and J ends were trimmed by 3 bases and 5 bases, with 16 bases remaining between them. In DNA form, the CDR3 reads TGTGCCAGCAGCTTCAATGCAGGAGGGAGGGAGACCCAGTACTTC. As protein: CASSFNAGGRETQYF.

The V and J genes are TRBV7-6 and TRBJ1-5; no firm D call. There are 17 residues in the CDR3. In germline, CDR1 is SGHVS, CDR2 FNYEAQ. Trimming pared 1 base from V and 2 bases from J, leaving 15 bases between. The CDR3 region is CASSLDPGGRGNQPQHF. For the CDR3, the DNA is TGTGCCAGCAGCTTAGATCCAGGCGGGAGGGGCAATCAGCCCCAGCATTTT.

The rearrangement links TRBV19 to TRBJ1-4; perhaps TRBD1 as D (6 bases). Germline lookup yields CDR1 LNHDA and CDR2 SQIVND (reference sequence). V lost 9 bases to trimming and J lost 5 bases, with 16 bases between them. CDR3 size: 14 residues. The CDR3 region is CASLNQGKNEKLFF. The CDR3 nucleotides are TGTGCCAGCCTAAATCAGGGGAAGAATGAAAAACTGTTTTTT.

J is TRBJ2-5 and V is TRBV28; 9 positions agree with TRBD1. Germline V gives CDR1 MDHEN, CDR2 SYDVKM. The CDR3 covers 15 residues. V dropped 2 bases and J dropped 4; count of bases not matched to a gene: 5. The CDR3 sequence is CASSLLGQGLETQYF. The CDR3 nucleotides are TGTGCCAGCAGTTTACTGGGACAGGGATTAGAGACCCAGTACTTC.

The V gene is TRBV28, the J gene TRBJ1-2; 8 nucleotides agree with TRBD1. This CDR3 is 17 amino acids long. Germline V gives CDR1 MDHEN, CDR2 SYDVKM. V was pared by 6 bases and J by 4 bases, with 16 bases of the junction left unmatched. In nucleotides, the CDR3 is TGTGCCAGCAGCCCCGGACAGGGCCTCTTCTCTTTCTATGGCTACACCTTC. It specifies CASSPGQGLFSFYGYTF.

V usage is TRBV19 and J usage is TRBJ1-4, with 9 bases lining up with TRBD1. The V gene end was trimmed by 6 bases and the J gene end by 3 bases; junction bases not matched to a gene: 11. CDR3 length: 17 amino acids. Per germline, CDR1 LNHDA and CDR2 SQIVND (reference sequence). The CDR3 DNA reads TGTGCCAGTAGCACAGGACAGGGGCCCGCGGCTAATGAAAAACTGTTTTTT. Translation gives CASSTGQGPAANEKLFF.

This clone was picked up a small number of times. The V gene is TRBV19, the J gene TRBJ2-6; unclear D gene. The CDR3 runs 13 residues. Germline lookup yields CDR1 LNHDA and CDR2 SQIVND (reference sequence). V gave up 10 bases and J gave up 2 bases, with 9 bases separating them. CDR3 amino acids: CAMQVPGANVLTF. The CDR3 DNA follows: TGTGCCATGCAGGTTCCTGGGGCCAACGTCCTGACTTTC. The whole variable domain, filled in from reference TRBV19 and TRBJ2-6, reads DGGITQSPKYLFRKEGQNVTLSCEQNLNHDAMYWYRQDPGQGLRLIYYSQIVNDFQKGDIAEGYSVSREKKESFPLTVTSAQKNPTAFYLCAMQVPGANVLTFGAGSRLTVL.

This clone was observed at least ten times. The rearrangement joins TRBV28 to TRBJ1-2; possible D gene TRBD1, 5 bases. The CDR3 loop spans 15 amino acids. V was pared by 1 base and J by 4 bases, with 13 bases between. Germline V gives CDR1 MDHEN, CDR2 SYDVKM. The CDR3 loop reads CASSLLGQATYGYTF. For the CDR3, the DNA is TGTGCCAGCAGTTTATTGGGGCAGGCAACCTATGGCTACACCTTC.

The chain joins TRBV30 to TRBJ1-2; D is undetermined. Germline V gene lookup returns CDR1 GTSNPN and CDR2 SVGIG (reference sequence). Deletions cut 7 bases from V and 5 bases from J, with 20 bases between. This CDR3 is built from 14 residues. CDR3 sequence reads: CASRYLAARYGYTF. The CDR3 DNA sequence: TGTGCCTCCCGCTATTTGGCAGCTCGGTATGGCTACACCTTC.

This clone was seen a few times. The chain carries TRBV6-5 and TRBJ2-1; 8 nucleotides align to TRBD1. The germline CDR1 and CDR2 sequences are MNHEY and SVGAGI. There are 14 residues in the CDR3. Unmatched junction bases numbered 5, after V lost 6 bases and J lost 4 bases. CDR3 region: CASRNRDRYNEQFF. CDR3 bases: TGTGCCAGCAGAAACCGGGACAGGTACAATGAGCAGTTCTTC.

This clone was found once. The rearrangement joins TRBV18 to TRBJ2-3, with 9 bases fitting TRBD1. The V and J ends lost 1 base and 4 bases, in that order; junction bases with no gene match: 3. Germline lookup yields CDR1 KGHSH and CDR2 LQKENI. The length of the CDR3 is 15 residues. The CDR3 protein is CASSPQGQGPDTQYF. In nucleotides, the CDR3 is TGTGCCAGCTCACCACAGGGACAGGGTCCAGATACGCAGTATTTT.

Turning to this clone: This sequence may be a read error, since a much larger clone differs from it by one base. The V and J genes are TRBV2 and TRBJ1-1; D gene ambiguous. The CDR3 is made up of 11 amino acids. Germline V gene lookup returns CDR1 SNHLY and CDR2 FYNNEI. V was shortened by 6 bases and J by 1 base, with 3 bases between the two germline ends. The CDR3 bases are TGTGCCAGCAGCAGGAACACTGAAGCTTTCTTT. Translating gives CASSRNTEAFF.

This rearrangement joins TRBV11-1 to TRBJ1-1; the D is unclear. The germline gives CDR1 SGHAT, CDR2 FQDESV (reference sequence). The CDR3 length is 12 residues. V gave up 3 bases and J gave up 6 bases, with 8 bases separating them. CDR3 in amino acids: CASSFTTSEAFF. Written as DNA, the CDR3 is TGTGCCAGCAGCTTTACCACGTCTGAAGCTTTCTTT.

This chain uses TRBV5-1 with TRBJ2-2; no firm D call. The CDR3 runs 12 residues. Deletions cut 5 bases from V and 7 bases from J, with 9 bases between. Germline V lookup: CDR1 SGHRS, CDR2 YFSETQ. CDR3 DNA: TGCGCCAGCAGTTTCAATAACGGGGAGCTGTTTTTT. Translation gives CASSFNNGELFF.

The CDR3 loop is CASSSYLENIQYF. The CDR3, as DNA: TGTGCCAGCAGCTCCTACTTGGAAAACATTCAGTACTTC. The chain combines TRBV11-3 with TRBJ2-4, with D unclear. Germline CDR1 reads SGHNT; CDR2 reads YENEEA. This CDR3 comprises 13 residues. V lost 4 bases, J lost 5 bases, and 9 bases lay in between.

The chain is built from TRBV7-3 and TRBJ2-3; the D is unclear. The CDR3 covers 13 residues. Germline assignment: CDR1 SGHTA and CDR2 FQGTGA. Deletions cut 5 bases from V and 6 bases from J, with 12 bases between. The CDR3 reads CASSPPQSDTQYF. In DNA form, the CDR3 reads TGTGCCAGCAGCCCACCACAGTCCGATACGCAGTATTTT. Variable domain in full (rest from reference TRBV7-3 and TRBJ2-3): GAGVSQTPSNKVTEKGKYVELRCDPISGHTALYWYRQSLGQGPEFLIYFQGTGAADDSGLPNDRFFAVRPEGSVSTLKIQRTERGDSAVYLCASSPPQSDTQYFGPGTRLTVL.

This clone showed up just once. The V and J genes are TRBV5-1 and TRBJ2-7; 10 bases match TRBD1. Losses at the gene ends were 4 bases for V and 5 bases for J; bases not matched to a gene: 6. Germline V gene sequence: CDR1 SGHRS, CDR2 YFSETQ. The CDR3 loop spans 14 amino acids. The CDR3 nucleotides are TGCGCCAGCAGCCCCAGACAGGGGGCCCACGAGCAGTACTTC. This codes for CASSPRQGAHEQYF.

The chain combines TRBV28 with TRBJ1-2, with a weak D call TRBD1 (5 bases). This CDR3 is built from 14 residues. Germline lookup yields CDR1 MDHEN and CDR2 SYDVKM. The V end lost 4 bases, the J end lost 4 bases, and 13 bases lay between the germline ends. The CDR3 here is CASSSEDGGYGYTF. The CDR3 bases are TGTGCCAGCAGTTCCGAGGATGGGGGCTATGGCTACACCTTC.

The chain couples TRBV10-2 to TRBJ2-7; D unclear. Trimming cost V 3 bases and J 6 bases, with 6 bases left between them. The CDR3 has 11 residues. Germline CDR1 WSHSY, CDR2 SAAADI. The CDR3 is CASSDRSEQYF. The CDR3 nucleotides are TGCGCCAGCAGTGATAGGAGCGAGCAGTACTTC.

The chain employs TRBV6-1 and TRBJ1-2; D is uncertain. Looked up from germline, CDR1 is MNHNS and CDR2 is SASEGT. The V and J ends lost 2 bases and 3 bases respectively, with 13 bases between them. This CDR3 contains 15 residues. The CDR3 protein is CASSENDGPYYGYTF. CDR3 DNA: TGTGCCAGCAGTGAAAACGATGGGCCTTACTATGGCTACACCTTC.